These 10 T cell receptor beta chains share one sample of origin, sequenced in a study of blood T cell repertoires in COVID-19. Assay: immunoSEQ multiplex PCR; the TCRdb copy retains only in-frame clones and omits some. Among more than 95,000 clones listed, about 87% were seen once. The sample consisted of peripheral blood. These receptors originate from a human donor in a cohort sampled during active or convalescent COVID-19.

V and J are TRBV2 and TRBJ2-3; unclear D gene. This CDR3 spans 15 amino acids. The germline V gene encodes CDR1 SNHLY and CDR2 FYNNEI. The ends were cut back, 7 bases at V and 0 bases at J, with 14 bases in the middle. Written as DNA, the CDR3 is TGTGCCAGCACCCGGGTTGCCACTAGCACAGATACGCAGTATTTT. Protein sequence: CASTRVATSTDTQYF.

The rearrangement uses TRBV19 and TRBJ2-7; 10 bases agree with TRBD2. The V gene's germline CDR1 is LNHDA and CDR2 SQIVND (reference sequence). The CDR3 consists of 19 residues. After removal of 4 bases from V and 1 base from J, the junction contained 16 bases not matched to a gene. CDR3 region: CASSTRGGLAGATSYEQYF. The CDR3, as DNA: TGTGCCAGTAGTACAAGGGGGGGCCTAGCGGGGGCCACTTCCTACGAGCAGTACTTC.

The J gene is TRBJ2-1, the V gene TRBV4-1; TRBD2 matches at 11 bases. Looked up from germline, CDR1 is MGHRA and CDR2 is YSYEKL. The CDR3 has 14 amino acids. The J segment lost 7 bases and the V segment lost 4 bases, leaving 3 bases of the junction unmatched. In nucleotides, the CDR3 is TGCGCCAGCAGCCCGGGACTAGCGGTAAATGAGCAGTTCTTC. Amino acid sequence: CASSPGLAVNEQFF.

This clone has more than one count but fewer than ten. The chain joins TRBV7-2 to TRBJ1-6; D is ambiguous. Trimming removed 2 bases from V and 4 bases from J, with 6 bases in between. CDR1 and CDR2 from the germline V gene are SGHTA and FQGNSA. The CDR3 sequence is 14 residues long. The CDR3 DNA is TGTGCCAGCAGCTTATCAGGATATAATTCACCCCTCCACTTT. As protein: CASSLSGYNSPLHF. Full variable domain (missing parts from reference TRBV7-2 and TRBJ1-6): GAGVSQSPSNKVTEKGKDVELRCDPISGHTALYWYRQSLGQGLEFLIYFQGNSAPDKSGLPSDRFSAERTGGSVSTLTIQRTQQEDSAVYLCASSLSGYNSPLHFGNGTRLTVT.

The chain employs TRBV6-2 or TRBV6-3 and TRBJ2-2; perhaps TRBD1 as D (5 bases). This CDR3 has 13 residues. Between the trimmed V and J ends, which lost 6 bases and 6 bases, there was a span of 11 bases. CDR1 MNHEY and CDR2 SVGEGT come from the germline V gene. This CDR3 reads CASSPRVPGELFF. Here the CDR3 DNA reads TGTGCCAGCAGCCCCAGGGTACCCGGGGAGCTGTTTTTT.

The chain uses TRBV9 and TRBJ2-3, with D perhaps TRBD2 (5 bases). The CDR3 extends over 18 amino acids. Germline V gives CDR1 SGDLS, CDR2 YYNGEE. V was cut by 5 bases and J by 0 bases, with 22 bases left in between. The CDR3 is CASSGSRPEEVSTDTQYF. The DNA for the CDR3 is TGTGCCAGCAGTGGCAGCCGGCCGGAGGAGGTTAGCACAGATACGCAGTATTTT.

The chain links TRBV12-3 or TRBV12-4 to TRBJ1-2; TRBD1 aligns across 7 bases. With 7 bases clipped from V and 5 bases from J, the junction kept 4 bases outside the gene matches. This CDR3 spans 12 amino acids. The CDR3 is CASNRDRYGYTF. The CDR3 DNA reads TGTGCCAGCAACAGGGACAGATATGGCTACACCTTC.

The genes are TRBV7-9 and TRBJ2-5, with TRBD1 as a possible D gene (7 bases). The ends were cut back, 4 bases at V and 6 bases at J, with 12 bases in the middle. CDR1 and CDR2 (germline): SEHNR, FQNEAQ (reference sequence). This CDR3 spans 13 amino acids. The CDR3 is CASSSQGGKTQYF. CDR3 bases: TGTGCCAGCAGCTCCCAGGGGGGCAAGACCCAGTACTTC.

This clone was recorded only once. Here the CDR3 reads CASGLVPKQSYNTGELFF. The CDR3 DNA reads TGTGCTAGTGGTTTGGTACCGAAACAGTCCTACAATACCGGGGAGCTGTTTTTT. This rearrangement joins TRBV12-5 to TRBJ2-2; the D is unclear. Germline V gives CDR1 LGHNT, CDR2 FRNRAP. The CDR3 is 18 amino acids. V lost 0 bases and J lost 5, with 19 bases in between.

This chain links TRBV2 with TRBJ1-5; 8 bases map to TRBD1. The CDR3 is 15 residues long. Trimming cost V 8 bases and J 1 base; bases outside gene matches: 7. Looked up from germline, CDR1 is SNHLY and CDR2 is FYNNEI. The CDR3 region is CASCQGAISNQPQHF. The CDR3 DNA reads as TGTGCCAGCTGCCAGGGGGCAATAAGCAATCAGCCCCAGCATTTT.